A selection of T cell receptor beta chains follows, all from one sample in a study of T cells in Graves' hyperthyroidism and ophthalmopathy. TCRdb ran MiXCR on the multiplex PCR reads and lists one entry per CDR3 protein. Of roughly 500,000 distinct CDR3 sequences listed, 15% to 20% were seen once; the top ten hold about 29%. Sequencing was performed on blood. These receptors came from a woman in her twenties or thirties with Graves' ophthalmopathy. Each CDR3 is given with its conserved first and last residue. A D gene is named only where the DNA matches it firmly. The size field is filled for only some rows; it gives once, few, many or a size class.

cdr3_aa: CASSRTMGTEAFF
v_call: TRBV14
clone_size: many
d_call: -

cdr3_aa: CASSYLETNTEAFF
v_call: TRBV6-2/TRBV6-3
clone_size: few
d_call: -

cdr3_aa: CSVEEGWEGETQYF
v_call: TRBV29-1
clone_size: few
d_call: TRBD2

cdr3_aa: CASSAGAEETQYF
v_call: TRBV5-1
clone_size: few
d_call: -

cdr3_aa: CASSLQGLGDTQYF
v_call: TRBV13
clone_size: few
d_call: TRBD2

cdr3_aa: CASSQDLPGGGGYNEQFF
v_call: TRBV4-3
clone_size: -
d_call: -

cdr3_aa: CSARGTSGRETQYF
v_call: TRBV20-1
clone_size: -
d_call: TRBD2

cdr3_aa: CASSEYSGRTIYEQYF
v_call: TRBV25-1
clone_size: few
d_call: -

cdr3_aa: CASSLSFGGTDTQYF
v_call: TRBV27
clone_size: few
d_call: TRBD2

cdr3_aa: CSASGYGYTF
v_call: TRBV29-1
clone_size: -
d_call: -

cdr3_aa: CASSESTGRGGNEQFF
v_call: TRBV4-2
clone_size: -
d_call: -

cdr3_aa: CASSLGGGREETQYF
v_call: TRBV7-3
clone_size: -
d_call: -

cdr3_aa: CASSQEHASGTSSGANVLTF
v_call: TRBV4-3
clone_size: -
d_call: TRBD2

cdr3_aa: CASSLADSLAKNIQYF
v_call: TRBV7-2
clone_size: many
d_call: -

cdr3_aa: CSAARPGQGLYEQYF
v_call: TRBV20-1
clone_size: many
d_call: TRBD1

cdr3_aa: CSVEEGAPDTQYF
v_call: TRBV29-1
clone_size: many
d_call: -

cdr3_aa: CASNRASGNTIYF
v_call: TRBV6-4
clone_size: -
d_call: -

cdr3_aa: CASSQGRVVTQYF
v_call: TRBV3-1
clone_size: many
d_call: -

cdr3_aa: CASSLTSATSTDTQYF
v_call: TRBV7-2
clone_size: many
d_call: TRBD2

cdr3_aa: CASSSHREYTEAFF
v_call: TRBV28
clone_size: many
d_call: -

cdr3_aa: CASEQGADYGYTF
v_call: TRBV28
clone_size: many
d_call: TRBD1

cdr3_aa: CASSAPGGRDYNEQFF
v_call: TRBV25-1
clone_size: -
d_call: -

cdr3_aa: CASSYSPSPVGGLAGGQSYEQYF
v_call: TRBV6-1
clone_size: many
d_call: TRBD2

cdr3_aa: CASSLSGAGEQYF
v_call: TRBV7-2
clone_size: few
d_call: TRBD2

cdr3_aa: CSARGRGNTDTQYF
v_call: TRBV20-1
clone_size: few
d_call: TRBD2

cdr3_aa: CASSRGLEHFQETQYF
v_call: TRBV5-1
clone_size: many
d_call: TRBD2

cdr3_aa: CASSYLLGAGETQYF
v_call: TRBV12-3/TRBV12-4
clone_size: few
d_call: -

cdr3_aa: CSADRAASYYEQYF
v_call: TRBV20-1
clone_size: many
d_call: -

cdr3_aa: CASSVGLPGTASYEQYF
v_call: TRBV9
clone_size: many
d_call: -

cdr3_aa: CASRGGVWTGELFF
v_call: TRBV6-2/TRBV6-3
clone_size: few
d_call: -

cdr3_aa: CASSLDTGNEQFF
v_call: TRBV11-2
clone_size: many
d_call: -

cdr3_aa: CASTLDRGLIYGYTF
v_call: TRBV28
clone_size: many
d_call: TRBD1

cdr3_aa: CASSFTTGGTEAFF
v_call: TRBV5-1
clone_size: few
d_call: TRBD1